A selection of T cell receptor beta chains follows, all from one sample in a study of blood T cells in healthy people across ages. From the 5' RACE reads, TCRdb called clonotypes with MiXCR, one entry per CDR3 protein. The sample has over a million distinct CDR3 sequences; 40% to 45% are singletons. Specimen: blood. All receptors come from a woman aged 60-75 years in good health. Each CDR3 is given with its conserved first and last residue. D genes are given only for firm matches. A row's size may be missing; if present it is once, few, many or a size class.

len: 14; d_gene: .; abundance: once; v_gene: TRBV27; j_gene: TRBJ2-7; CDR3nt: TGTGCCAGCGGACTACCACTGGGGGACTACGAGCAGTACTTC; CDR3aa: CASGLPLGDYEQYF
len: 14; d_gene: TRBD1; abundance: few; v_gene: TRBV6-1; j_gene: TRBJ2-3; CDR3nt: TGTGCCAGCAGTGAACAGGGGGCTCCAGATACGCAGTATTTT; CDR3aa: CASSEQGAPDTQYF
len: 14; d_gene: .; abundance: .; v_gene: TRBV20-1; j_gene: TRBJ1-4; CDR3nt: TGCAGTGCTAGGGTCCAGGGTCGGAATGAAAAACTGTTTTTT; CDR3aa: CSARVQGRNEKLFF
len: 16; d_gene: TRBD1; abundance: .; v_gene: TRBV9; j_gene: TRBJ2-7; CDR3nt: TGTGCCAGCAGCGTAGGTGGGACAGGGGGGTTCTACGAGCAGTACTTC; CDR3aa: CASSVGGTGGFYEQYF
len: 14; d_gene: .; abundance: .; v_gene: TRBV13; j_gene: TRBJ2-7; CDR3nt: TGTGCCAGCAGCTTAGGTGAAGGCTCCGGCGAGCAGTACTTC; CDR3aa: CASSLGEGSGEQYF
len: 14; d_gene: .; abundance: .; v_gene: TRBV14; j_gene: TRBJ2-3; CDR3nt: TGTGCCAGCAGCCAAGAGGCGGGTTGGGATACGCAGTATTTT; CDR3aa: CASSQEAGWDTQYF
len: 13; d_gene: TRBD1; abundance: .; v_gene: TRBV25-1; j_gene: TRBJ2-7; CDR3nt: TGTGCCAGCAGTGCTTTAACAGGGGTCGAGCAGTACTTC; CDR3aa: CASSALTGVEQYF
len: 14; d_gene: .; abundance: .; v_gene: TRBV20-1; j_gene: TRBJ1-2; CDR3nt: TGCAGTGCTAGAGGGCTTAGGCAGGGCCATGGCTACACCTTC; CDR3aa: CSARGLRQGHGYTF
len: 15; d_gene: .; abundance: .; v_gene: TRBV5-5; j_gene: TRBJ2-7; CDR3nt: TGTGCCAGCAGCTTGAGGTCGGAGAGCTCCTACGAGCAGTACTTC; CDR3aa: CASSLRSESSYEQYF
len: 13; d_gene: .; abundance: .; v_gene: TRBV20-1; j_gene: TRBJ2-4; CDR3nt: TGCAGTGCTAGACAAACAGGGAGGGACATTCAGTACTTC; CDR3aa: CSARQTGRDIQYF
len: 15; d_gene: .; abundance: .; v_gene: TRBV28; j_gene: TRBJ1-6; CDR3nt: TGTGCCAGCAGTCCCACCAGGGGCCGGGGTTCACCCCTCCACTTT; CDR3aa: CASSPTRGRGSPLHF
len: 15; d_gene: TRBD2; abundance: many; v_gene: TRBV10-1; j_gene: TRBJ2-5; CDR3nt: TGCGCCAGCTCTGCCGGGACTAGCGGTCAAGAGACCCAGTACTTC; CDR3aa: CASSAGTSGQETQYF
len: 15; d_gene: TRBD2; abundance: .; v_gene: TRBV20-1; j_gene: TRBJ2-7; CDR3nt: TGCAGTGCCCTACCCCCTAGCGGGAGGTGGTACGAGCAGTACTTC; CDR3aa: CSALPPSGRWYEQYF
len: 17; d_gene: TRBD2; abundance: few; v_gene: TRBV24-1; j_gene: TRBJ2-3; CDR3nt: TGTGCCACCAGTGGGGTGACTAGCGGGACTAGCACAGATACGCAGTATTTT; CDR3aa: CATSGVTSGTSTDTQYF
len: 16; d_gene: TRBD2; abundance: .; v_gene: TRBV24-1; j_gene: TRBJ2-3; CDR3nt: TGTGCCACCAGTGATCCCAGCGGGGGGTACACAGATACGCAGTATTTT; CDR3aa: CATSDPSGGYTDTQYF
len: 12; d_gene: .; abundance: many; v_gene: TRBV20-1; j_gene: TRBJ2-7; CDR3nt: TGCAGTGCTGGGCAAACAGGATACGAGCAGTACTTC; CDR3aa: CSAGQTGYEQYF
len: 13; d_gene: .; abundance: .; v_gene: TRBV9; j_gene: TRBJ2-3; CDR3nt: TGTGCCAGCAGCGTAGGGGGTAGAGATACGCAGTATTTT; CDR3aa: CASSVGGRDTQYF